This T cell receptor (beta chain) was identified during a study of blood T cell repertoires in COVID-19. The V gene lost 5 bases and the J gene lost 4 bases, with 4 bases spanning the gap. Germline V gene lookup returns CDR1 LGHDT and CDR2 YNNKEL (reference sequence). This CDR3 is built from 11 residues. Original data processing: The authors estimated nucleated cell counts from reference gene primer amplification. The assay was immunoSEQ multiplex PCR, and TCRdb's table has in-frame clones only and misses some. Clonal size and the V and J genes are those of that table, whereas D and trimming came from the DNA. The sample consists of a few hundred thousand clones, 75% to 90% of them appearing once.

The sequence came from a young man with active or convalescent COVID-19. This sequence joins TRBV3-1 (or the pseudogene TRBV3-2) and TRBJ2-3; no firm D call. Sequenced input: peripheral blood. The CDR3 region has the DNA TGTGCCAGCAGCACGGCAGATACGCAGTATTTT. This encodes CASSTADTQYF.